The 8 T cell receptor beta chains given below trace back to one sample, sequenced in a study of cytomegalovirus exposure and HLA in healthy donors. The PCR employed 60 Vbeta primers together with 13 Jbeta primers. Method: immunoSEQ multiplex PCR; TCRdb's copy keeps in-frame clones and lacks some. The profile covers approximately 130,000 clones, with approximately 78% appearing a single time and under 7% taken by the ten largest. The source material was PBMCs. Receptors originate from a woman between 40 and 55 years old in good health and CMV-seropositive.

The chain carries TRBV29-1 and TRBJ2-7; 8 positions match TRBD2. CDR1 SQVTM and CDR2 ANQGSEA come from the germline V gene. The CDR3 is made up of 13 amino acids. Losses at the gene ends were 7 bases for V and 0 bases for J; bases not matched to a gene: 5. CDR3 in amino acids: CSARGGPSYEQYF. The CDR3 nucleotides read TGCAGCGCTCGGGGGGGACCCTCCTACGAGCAGTACTTC.

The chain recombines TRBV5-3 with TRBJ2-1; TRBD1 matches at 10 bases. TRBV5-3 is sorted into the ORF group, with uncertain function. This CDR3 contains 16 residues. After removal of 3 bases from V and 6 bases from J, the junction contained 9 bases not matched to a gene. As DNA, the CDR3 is TGTGCCAGAAGCTGGAGGGACAGGGGAGGAGGCAATGAGCAGTTCTTC. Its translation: CARSWRDRGGGNEQFF.

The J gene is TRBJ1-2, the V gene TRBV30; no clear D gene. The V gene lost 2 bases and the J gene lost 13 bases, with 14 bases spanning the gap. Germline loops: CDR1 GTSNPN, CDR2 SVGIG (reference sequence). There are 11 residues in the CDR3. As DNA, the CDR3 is TGTGCCTGGAGTCCGGAGGAACCCCCCACCTTC. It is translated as CAWSPEEPPTF.

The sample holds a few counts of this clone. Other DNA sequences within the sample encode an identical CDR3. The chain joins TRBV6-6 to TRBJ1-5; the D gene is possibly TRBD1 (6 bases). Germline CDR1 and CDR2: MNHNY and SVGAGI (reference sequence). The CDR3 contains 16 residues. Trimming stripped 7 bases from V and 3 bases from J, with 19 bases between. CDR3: CASNPRGGGFNQPQHF. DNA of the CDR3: TGTGCCAGCAACCCGCGGGGAGGGGGATTCAATCAGCCCCAGCATTTT.

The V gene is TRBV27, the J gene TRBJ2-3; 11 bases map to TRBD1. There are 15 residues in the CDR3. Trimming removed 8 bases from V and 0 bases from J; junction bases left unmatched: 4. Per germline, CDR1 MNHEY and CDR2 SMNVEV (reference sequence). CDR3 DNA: TGTGCCAGCGGACAGGGGGCGGCGAGCACAGATACGCAGTATTTT. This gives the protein CASGQGAASTDTQYF.

CDR3 in DNA: TGTGCCAGCAGTTTCTTGGACAGGACGATCTATGGCTACACCTTC. Protein product: CASSFLDRTIYGYTF. J is TRBJ1-2 and V is TRBV28; 7 nucleotides match TRBD1. Germline V gives CDR1 MDHEN, CDR2 SYDVKM. The V and J ends lost 3 bases and 4 bases, in that order; junction bases with no gene match: 8. This CDR3 region has 15 residues.

The CDR3 bases are TGTGCCAGCAGCGTAGCGGGAGGTCCCACAGATACGCAGTATTTT. Translation gives CASSVAGGPTDTQYF. This sequence joins TRBV9 and TRBJ2-3; TRBD2 matches 7 bases. Germline CDR1 is SGDLS and CDR2 is YYNGEE. The CDR3 is made up of 15 amino acids. The ends lost 0 bases at V and 2 bases at J; junction bases unmatched: 3.

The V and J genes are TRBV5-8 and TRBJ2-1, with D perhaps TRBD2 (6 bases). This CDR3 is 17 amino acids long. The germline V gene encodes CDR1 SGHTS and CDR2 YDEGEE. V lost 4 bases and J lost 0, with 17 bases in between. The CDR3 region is CASSPTSTKSSYNEQFF. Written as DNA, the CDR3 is TGTGCCAGCAGCCCTACTAGCACTAAGAGCTCCTACAATGAGCAGTTCTTC.